The text below deals with one T cell receptor (beta chain). The target antigen is unknown. Trimming took 0 bases from V and 4 from J, leaving 15 bases between them. The CDR3 spans 16 residues. The germline V gene has CDR1 MGHRA and CDR2 YSYEKL. Sample-barcoded 5' priming and a J-beta primer mix drove a second PCR of about 7 to 11 cycles. With 12 random nucleotides, a template-switch adaptor tagged each individual cDNA molecule. TCRdb redid the calling of the 5' RACE reads with MiXCR, one entry per CDR3 protein. Among approximately 1,000,000 distinct CDR3 sequences listed, 40% to 50% were seen once. The data stem from a study of blood T cells in healthy people across ages. Study-wide points: As naive T cell percentage varied, TCR beta diversity correlated strongly with it. When set beside aged donors, long-lived donors presented more naive CD4+ cells and higher diversity.

The sequencing input was blood. The chain combines TRBV4-1 with TRBJ1-2; the D gene is possibly TRBD1 (5 bases). This clonotype was obtained from a woman between 55 and 75 years old in good health. CDR3 protein: CASSQDEAGIRYGYTF. In DNA form, the CDR3 reads TGCGCCAGCAGCCAAGATGAGGCAGGGATACGCTATGGCTACACCTTC.